One and the same sample provided the 22 T cell receptor beta chains below, sequenced in a study of cytomegalovirus exposure and HLA in healthy donors. The PCR was carried out with 60 Vbeta primers and 13 Jbeta primers. Assay: immunoSEQ multiplex PCR; the TCRdb copy retains only in-frame clones and omits some. Of under 150,000 clones in the sample, 80% to 85% are singletons; the top ten hold less than 1.5%. Sequencing was done on a sample of PBMCs. Receptor source: a male donor in good health and CMV-seropositive.

V and J are TRBV19 and TRBJ1-1, with D maybe TRBD1 (6 bases). Germline V CDR1 and CDR2: LNHDA, SQIVND (reference sequence). The CDR3 runs to 15 residues. V lost 5 bases and J lost 1, with 14 bases in between. CDR3 region: CASSGQRDWNTEAFF. CDR3 bases: TGTGCCAGTAGTGGACAGCGCGATTGGAACACTGAAGCTTTCTTT.

This clone has just one count. The junction departs from the called germline gene at one end, perhaps through a read error. This chain connects TRBV7-9 to TRBJ2-7, with 12 bases identical to TRBD1. Germline CDR1 and CDR2: SEHNR and FQNEAQ (reference sequence). The CDR3 covers 17 residues. The CDR3 reads CSSSPTGTGGASYEQYF. The CDR3 DNA sequence: TGTTCCAGCAGCCCCACCGGGACAGGGGGCGCCTCCTACGAGCAGTACTTC. The full variable domain, with the rest looked up from reference TRBV7-9 and TRBJ2-7, is DTGVSQNPRHKITKRGQNVTFRCDPISEHNRLYWYRQTLGQGPEFLTYFQNEAQLEKSRLLSDRFSAERPKGSFSTLEIQRTEQGDSAMYLCSSSPTGTGGASYEQYFGPGTRLTVT.

The genes are TRBV12-5 and TRBJ1-3; 7 nucleotides match TRBD1. J lost 1 base, V lost 3 bases, and 3 bases had no gene match. CDR1 and CDR2 (germline): LGHNT, FRNRAP. The CDR3 totals 15 residues. The CDR3 bases are TGTGCTAGTGGTTTAGACAGGGCTTCTGGAAACACCATATATTTT. It encodes CASGLDRASGNTIYF.

The genes are TRBV10-3 and TRBJ1-1, with 8 bases lining up with TRBD1. The CDR3 spans 14 residues. The germline V gene encodes CDR1 ENHRY and CDR2 SYGVKD. J was trimmed by 1 base and V by 6 bases; bases with no gene match: 4. The DNA of the CDR3 is TGTGCCATCAGCGGACAGGGAAAGAACACTGAAGCTTTCTTT. Encoded protein: CAISGQGKNTEAFF.

The chain joins TRBV7-6 to TRBJ2-3; 8 nucleotides line up with TRBD1. J lost 4 bases, V lost 1 base, and 7 bases had no gene match. Germline CDR1 SGHVS, CDR2 FNYEAQ. The CDR3 spans 16 residues. The CDR3 protein is CASSLVSGTGADTQYF. The CDR3 bases are TGTGCCAGCAGCTTAGTTAGTGGGACAGGCGCAGATACGCAGTATTTT. The whole variable domain, filled in from reference TRBV7-6 and TRBJ2-3, reads GAGVSQSPRYKVTKRGQDVALRCDPISGHVSLYWYRQALGQGPEFLTYFNYEAQQDKSGLPNDRFSAERPEGSISTLTIQRTEQRDSAMYRCASSLVSGTGADTQYFGPGTRLTVL.

The chain links TRBV27 to TRBJ2-5; D is possibly TRBD1 (9 bases). The CDR3 runs 20 residues. Between the trimmed V and J ends, which lost 5 bases and 2 bases, there was a span of 30 bases. The germline V gene has CDR1 MNHEY and CDR2 SMNVEV (reference sequence). CDR3 residues: CASSPGTGTLLAEIQETQYF. The CDR3, as DNA: TGTGCCAGCAGTCCCGGGACAGGGACCCTACTAGCGGAAATACAAGAGACCCAGTACTTC.

V and J are TRBV11-2 and TRBJ2-2; 7 bases match TRBD2. This CDR3 has 16 residues. Germline V lookup: CDR1 SGHAT, CDR2 FQNNGV. J gave up 1 base and V 5 bases, and 7 bases lay outside the gene matches. This CDR3 is CASSTSGVENTGELFF. CDR3 coding DNA: TGTGCCAGCAGCACAAGCGGGGTAGAGAACACCGGGGAGCTGTTTTTT.

The J gene is TRBJ1-1, the V gene TRBV10-3; D not certain. CDR1 ENHRY and CDR2 SYGVKD come from the germline V gene. Deletions cut 3 bases from V and 8 bases from J, with 10 bases between. The length of the CDR3 is 12 residues. Written as DNA, the CDR3 is TGTGCCATCAGTGATATGAGTAACGAAGCTTTCTTT. Protein sequence: CAISDMSNEAFF.

The chain joins TRBV10-3 to TRBJ2-3, with 8 bases that match TRBD2. The CDR3 is 22 residues long. The germline CDR1 and CDR2 sequences are ENHRY and SYGVKD. Trimming removed 0 bases from V and 5 bases from J; junction bases left unmatched: 25. The CDR3 nucleotides read TGTGCCATCAGTGAGTCGAGAGTAGTTGGCACTAGCGGAAACCCGCGAATAGATACGCAGTATTTT. Translated, it gives CAISESRVVGTSGNPRIDTQYF.

The rearrangement joins TRBV6-1 to TRBJ2-1, with 14 nucleotides matching TRBD2. Germline trimming cut 4 bases from V and 4 bases from J; bases unmatched to any gene: 6. CDR3 length equals 17 residues. CDR1 is MNHNS, CDR2 SASEGT, per germline. The CDR3 spells CASSGSRLAGGYNEQFF. DNA for the CDR3: TGTGCCAGCAGTGGATCGAGACTAGCGGGAGGGTACAATGAGCAGTTCTTC.

The chain carries TRBV29-1 and TRBJ1-2; 8 nucleotides match TRBD1. Germline trimming cut 4 bases from V and 4 bases from J; bases unmatched to any gene: 11. Germline CDR1 SQVTM, CDR2 ANQGSEA. CDR3 length equals 15 residues. The CDR3 DNA follows: TGCAGCGTTGCGTCAGGGGGCGAATCGGTCTATGGCTACACCTTC. Translated, it gives CSVASGGESVYGYTF.

J is TRBJ2-3 and V is TRBV6-6; 8 nucleotides agree with TRBD1. The CDR3 spans 14 residues. Per the germline V gene, CDR1 is MNHNY and CDR2 is SVGAGI (reference sequence). For the CDR3, the DNA is TGTGTTGCGGATGGGGGACAGGGCACAGATACGCAGTATTTT. Translated: CVADGGQGTDTQYF.

The chain couples TRBV5-1 to TRBJ2-7; a weak D match, TRBD1 (6 bases). The CDR3 is 13 amino acids. Per the germline V gene, CDR1 is SGHRS and CDR2 is YFSETQ. V shed 0 bases and J shed 5 bases, with 9 bases lying between them. CDR3 nucleotide sequence: TGCGCCAGCAGCTTGGTTACAGGGCACGAGCAGTACTTC. It translates to CASSLVTGHEQYF.

The CDR3 DNA follows: TGCAGCGTTAGGGCAGGGGGGAATTCACCCCTCCACTTT. Amino acids: CSVRAGGNSPLHF. The V gene is TRBV29-1, the J gene TRBJ1-6; 7 positions match TRBD1. Losses at the gene ends were 5 bases for V and 7 bases for J; bases not matched to a gene: 5. The CDR3 is made up of 13 amino acids. CDR1 is SQVTM and CDR2 is ANQGSEA in the germline V gene. Full variable domain (remainder filled in from reference TRBV29-1 and TRBJ1-6): SAVISQKPSRDICQRGTSLTIQCQVDSQVTMMFWYRQQPGQSLTLIATANQGSEATYESGFVIDKFPISRPNLTFSTLTVSNMSPEDSSIYLCSVRAGGNSPLHFGNGTRLTVT.

This clone appeared a few times. The rearrangement links TRBV2 to TRBJ1-2; 7 bases fit TRBD1. In germline, CDR1 is SNHLY, CDR2 FYNNEI. This CDR3 has 15 residues. J was trimmed by 4 bases and V by 6 bases; bases with no gene match: 11. The DNA of the CDR3 is TGTGCCAGCAGGGAAAGGACAGGAGGAGCCTATGGCTACACCTTC. The encoded protein is CASRERTGGAYGYTF. The full variable domain, completed using reference TRBV2 and TRBJ1-2, is EPEVTQTPSHQVTQMGQEVILRCVPISNHLYFYWYRQILGQKVEFLVSFYNNEISEKSEIFDDQFSVERPDGSNFTLKIRSTKLEDSAMYFCASRERTGGAYGYTFGSGTRLTVV.

The V gene is TRBV6-6, the J gene TRBJ2-7; 8 positions agree with TRBD2. V shed 6 bases, J shed 1 base, and the junction held 8 bases outside the gene matches. The CDR3 has 15 amino acids. Germline V gives CDR1 MNHNY, CDR2 SVGAGI (reference sequence). CDR3 DNA: TGTGCCAGCAGGCCTAGGGTAGCGGGATCCTACGAGCAGTACTTC. Protein product: CASRPRVAGSYEQYF.

CDR3 in DNA: TGTGCCAGCACCCCAGCGAGCGGGGGTTGGGAGACCCAGTACTTC. Translating it yields CASTPASGGWETQYF. V and J are TRBV2 and TRBJ2-5, with 8 bases identical to TRBD2. V shed 7 bases, J shed 5 bases, and the junction held 12 bases outside the gene matches. CDR1 is SNHLY and CDR2 is FYNNEI in the germline V gene. This CDR3 comprises 15 residues.

V gene TRBV7-2 combines with J gene TRBJ1-2, with D perhaps matching TRBD1 (5 bases). The CDR3 covers 14 residues. The V gene lost 1 base and the J gene lost 4 bases, with 10 bases spanning the gap. Looked up from germline, CDR1 is SGHTA and CDR2 is FQGNSA. The CDR3 sequence: CASSLVQGPYGYTF. CDR3 sequence (DNA): TGTGCCAGCAGCTTAGTTCAGGGCCCCTATGGCTACACCTTC. The entire variable domain, with the rest obtained from reference TRBV7-2 and TRBJ1-2, is as follows: GAGVSQSPSNKVTEKGKDVELRCDPISGHTALYWYRQSLGQGLEFLIYFQGNSAPDKSGLPSDRFSAERTGGSVSTLTIQRTQQEDSAVYLCASSLVQGPYGYTFGSGTRLTVV.

This chain links TRBV2 with TRBJ2-2; possibly TRBD2 for D (6 bases). This CDR3 is 13 amino acids long. Germline values: CDR1 SNHLY, CDR2 FYNNEI. The V end lost 7 bases, the J end lost 6 bases, and 12 bases lay between the germline ends. The CDR3 nucleotides read TGTGCCAGCACGGGGGTTCCTGCCGGGGAGCTGTTTTTT. Translation: CASTGVPAGELFF.

The V gene is TRBV4-3, the J gene TRBJ1-1; the D gene is possibly TRBD1 (5 bases). Germline V gene lookup returns CDR1 LGHNA and CDR2 YSLEER. V was clipped by 2 bases and J by 4 bases, with 8 bases between them. This CDR3 contains 13 residues. CDR3 region: CASSQKGSTEAFF. DNA of the CDR3: TGCGCCAGCAGCCAAAAGGGGTCCACTGAAGCTTTCTTT.

This clone came up a few times. The chain employs TRBV4-2 and TRBJ1-1; D is unresolved. The germline V gene encodes CDR1 LGHNA and CDR2 YNFKEQ. The CDR3 totals 15 residues. Trimming stripped 1 base from V and 3 bases from J, with 12 bases between. CDR3 amino acids: CASSQVNIGHTEAFF. The CDR3 region has the DNA TGTGCCAGCAGCCAAGTCAATATTGGGCACACTGAAGCTTTCTTT.

The V gene is TRBV5-4, the J gene TRBJ1-2; no reliable D call. Germline CDR1 reads SGHNT; CDR2 reads YYREEE (reference sequence). The CDR3 length is 12 residues. The V end lost 0 bases, the J end lost 3 bases, and 3 bases lay between the germline ends. CDR3 bases: TGTGCCAGCAGCTTGGCGGACTATGGCTACACCTTC. This codes for CASSLADYGYTF.